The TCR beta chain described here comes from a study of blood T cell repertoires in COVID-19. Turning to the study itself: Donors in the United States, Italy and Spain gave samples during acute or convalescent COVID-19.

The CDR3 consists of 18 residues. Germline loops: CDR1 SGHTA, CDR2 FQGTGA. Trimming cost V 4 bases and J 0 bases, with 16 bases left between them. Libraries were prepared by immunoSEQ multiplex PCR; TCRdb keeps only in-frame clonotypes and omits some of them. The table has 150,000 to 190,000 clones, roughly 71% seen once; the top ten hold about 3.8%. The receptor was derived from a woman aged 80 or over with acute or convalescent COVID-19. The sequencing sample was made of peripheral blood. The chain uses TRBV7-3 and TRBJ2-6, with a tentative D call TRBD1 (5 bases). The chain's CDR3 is CASSSPTVMASGANVLTF. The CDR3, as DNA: TGTGCCAGCAGCTCCCCGACAGTTATGGCCTCTGGGGCCAACGTCCTGACTTTC.